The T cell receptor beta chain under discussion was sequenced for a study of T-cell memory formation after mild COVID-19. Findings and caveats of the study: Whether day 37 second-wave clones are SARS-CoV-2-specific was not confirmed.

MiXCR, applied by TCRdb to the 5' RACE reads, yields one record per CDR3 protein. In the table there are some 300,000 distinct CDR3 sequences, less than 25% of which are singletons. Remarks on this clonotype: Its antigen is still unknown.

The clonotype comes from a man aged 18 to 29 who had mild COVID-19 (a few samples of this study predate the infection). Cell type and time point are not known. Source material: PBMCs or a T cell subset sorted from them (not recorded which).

This chain's CDR3 is CASRSSGVNTGELFF. In DNA form, the CDR3 reads TGTGCCAGCAGGTCTAGCGGGGTAAACACCGGGGAGCTGTTTTTT. The chain links TRBV7-9 to TRBJ2-2; 9 bases agree with TRBD2. V was clipped by 6 bases and J by 2 bases; unmatched bases: 4. Germline CDR1 reads SEHNR; CDR2 reads FQNEAQ (reference sequence). The length of the CDR3 is 15 residues.